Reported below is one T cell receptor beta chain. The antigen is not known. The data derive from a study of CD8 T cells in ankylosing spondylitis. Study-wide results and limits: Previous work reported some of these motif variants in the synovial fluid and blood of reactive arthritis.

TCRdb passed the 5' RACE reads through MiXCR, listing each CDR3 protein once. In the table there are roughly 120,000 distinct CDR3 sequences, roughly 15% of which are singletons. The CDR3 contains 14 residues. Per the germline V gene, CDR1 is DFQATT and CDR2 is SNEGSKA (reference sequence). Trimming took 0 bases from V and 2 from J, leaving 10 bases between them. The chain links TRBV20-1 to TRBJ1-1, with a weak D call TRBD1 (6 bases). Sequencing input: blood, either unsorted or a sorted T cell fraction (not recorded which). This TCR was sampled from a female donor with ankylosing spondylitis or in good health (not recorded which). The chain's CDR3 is CSARDLTGNTEAFF. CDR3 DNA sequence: TGCAGTGCTAGAGATCTGACAGGAAACACTGAAGCTTTCTTT.